Sequencing of this T cell receptor beta chain was carried out in a study of Ad26.COV2.S vaccination and SARS-CoV-2 variants. Study overall: Donor got 5x10^10 or 1x10^11 viral particles of Ad26.COV2.S. Points from the study as a whole: Vaccinated individuals (as opposed to placebo recipients) had higher spike-specific TCR breadth. Participants given vaccine showed non-spike TCR breadth similar to that of placebo recipients.

Comment on this clone: What it binds is unknown.

Treatment in this sample: roughly 20 received Ad26.COV2.S at low or high dose, single or two shots; about 5 received placebo; per-sample allocation not given. Sampling occurred on day 63 after the first vaccine or placebo injection. Adults aged 18-55 years in Boston included the donor. The table came from immunoSEQ multiplex PCR; TCRdb's copy has only in-frame clones and leaves some out. The repertoire includes about half a million clones, 80% to 90% of them detected once, and 1.5% to 2% sits in the top ten. The CDR3 is 15 residues long. Germline-derived CDR1 and CDR2 are MDHEN and SYDVKM. The V end lost 0 bases, the J end lost 8 bases, and 13 bases lay between the germline ends.

The TCR originated in a person aged 18-60 years who received the Ad26.COV2.S COVID-19 vaccine or a placebo. Specimen: peripheral blood, collected in a trial of Ad26.COV2.S vaccine versus placebo. The chain employs TRBV28 and TRBJ1-4; perhaps TRBD1 as D (5 bases). The CDR3 DNA is TGTGCCAGCAGTTTATGGCAGGGAAAAGGGGAAAAACTGTTTTTT. Its protein product is CASSLWQGKGEKLFF.